This TCR beta chain was captured in a study of cytomegalovirus exposure and HLA in healthy donors. Notes on the study in general: Rarity held for most TCR sequences, but there were some public TCRs that occurred in many donors. Donors belonging to an Asian-associated ancestry cluster reportedly showed fewer N-insertions in productive TCRs than the approximately 670-donor mean, according to what a later analysis found. The authors enumerated 164 TCR beta chains as linked to cytomegalovirus.

Trimming cost V 6 bases and J 7 bases; bases outside gene matches: 14. Looked up from germline, CDR1 is MNHEY and CDR2 is SVGAGI. CDR3 length equals 15 residues. Comment on this clone: Its antigen is not identified.

PCR amplification relied on 60 Vbeta primers (plus 13 Jbeta primers). Using immunoSEQ multiplex PCR, the repertoire was profiled, and TCRdb retains in-frame clones only, with some absent. Its table lists about 72,000 clones. The origin of this receptor is a man between 35 and 55 years old in good health and CMV-seronegative. Sequencing used PBMCs. The rearrangement links TRBV6-5 to TRBJ1-2, with 7 bases aligning to TRBD1. The CDR3 reads CASSTQGQGLRGYTF. In DNA form, the CDR3 reads TGTGCCAGCAGCACACAGGGGCAGGGGTTGCGTGGCTACACCTTC.